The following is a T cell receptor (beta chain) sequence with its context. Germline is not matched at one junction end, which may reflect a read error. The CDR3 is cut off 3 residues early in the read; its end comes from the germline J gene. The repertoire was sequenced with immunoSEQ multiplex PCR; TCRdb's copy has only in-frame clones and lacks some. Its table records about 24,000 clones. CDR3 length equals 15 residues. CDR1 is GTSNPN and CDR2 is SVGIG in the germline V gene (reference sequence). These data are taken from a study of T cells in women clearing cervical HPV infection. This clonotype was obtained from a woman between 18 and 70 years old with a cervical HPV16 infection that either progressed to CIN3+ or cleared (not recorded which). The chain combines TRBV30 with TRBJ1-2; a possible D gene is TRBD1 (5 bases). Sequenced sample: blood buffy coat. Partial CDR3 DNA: TGTGCCCGGAGACAGTCCCAATCGGATAACTATGGC. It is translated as CARRQSQSDNYG. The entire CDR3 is CARRQSQSDNYGYTF.